This TCR beta chain was captured by sequencing in a study of T cell repertoires in ileal Crohn's disease. As to this clone: The antigen remains undetermined.

Study findings and constraints: Sorted CD8 T cells held more high-frequency clones than CD4. Every patient over 26.8% clonality showed endoscopic recurrence.

Libraries were prepared by immunoSEQ multiplex PCR; TCRdb keeps only in-frame clonotypes and omits some of them. The sample carries fewer than 6,500 clones, more than 75% recorded once. The TCR sequence derives from an adult with Crohn's disease. The sample consisted of ileal tissue.

CDR3 in DNA: TGCGCCAGCAGCAAAGCTAGCGGGGGACCTGAGACCCAGTACTTC. It encodes CASSKASGGPETQYF. The chain recombines TRBV5-1 with TRBJ2-5; 10 nucleotides match TRBD2. With V trimmed by 4 bases and J by 5 bases, 8 bases remained unmatched. The CDR3 totals 15 residues. The germline V gene encodes CDR1 SGHRS and CDR2 YFSETQ.